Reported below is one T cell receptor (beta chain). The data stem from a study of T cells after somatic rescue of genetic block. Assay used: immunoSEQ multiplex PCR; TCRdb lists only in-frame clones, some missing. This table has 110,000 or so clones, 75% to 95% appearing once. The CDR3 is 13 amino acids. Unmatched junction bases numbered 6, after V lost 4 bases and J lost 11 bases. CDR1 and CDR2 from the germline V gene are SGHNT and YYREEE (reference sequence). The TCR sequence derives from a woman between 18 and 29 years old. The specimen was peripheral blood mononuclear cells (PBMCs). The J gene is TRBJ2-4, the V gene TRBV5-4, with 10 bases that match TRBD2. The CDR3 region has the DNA TGTGCCAGCAGCGCGGAACTAGCGGGATTTCAGTACTTC. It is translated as CASSAELAGFQYF.